One and the same sample provided the 20 T cell receptor beta chains below, sequenced in a study of cytomegalovirus exposure and HLA in healthy donors. The PCR employed 60 Vbeta primers together with 13 Jbeta primers. TCRdb's copy holds only in-frame clones and misses some; the assay was immunoSEQ multiplex PCR. This sample carries over 150,000 clones, over 75% of them seen once, and the ten largest clones take under 3%. The sequenced material came from PBMCs. The receptors shown here come from a woman in her 30s in good health and CMV-seronegative.

V gene TRBV11-3 combines with J gene TRBJ2-1, with 7 bases lining up with TRBD1. This CDR3 comprises 15 residues. Per germline, CDR1 SGHNT and CDR2 YENEEA. Trimming took 0 bases from V and 4 from J; bases not matched to a gene: 3. Here the CDR3 reads CASSLEGGLYNEQFF. The CDR3 nucleotides are TGTGCCAGCAGCTTAGAAGGGGGCCTTTACAATGAGCAGTTCTTC.

The chain employs TRBV6-1 and TRBJ2-5; no clear D. Germline V gene sequence: CDR1 MNHNS, CDR2 SASEGT. There are 13 residues in the CDR3. V was trimmed by 6 bases and J by 4 bases, leaving 12 bases between them. This chain's CDR3 is CASSYVPGETQYF. The CDR3, as DNA: TGTGCCAGCAGCTATGTCCCAGGAGAGACCCAGTACTTC.

J is TRBJ2-1 and V is TRBV6-1; 7 nucleotides line up with TRBD1. V lost 7 bases, J lost 7 bases, and 7 bases stayed unmatched. The CDR3 has 13 residues. The germline CDR1 and CDR2 sequences are MNHNS and SASEGT. For the CDR3, the DNA is TGTGCCAGCATGCGGACAGGAGGTAATGAGCAGTTCTTC. Translated: CASMRTGGNEQFF.

This rearrangement joins TRBV5-6 to TRBJ1-1; D is unclear. This CDR3 has 15 amino acids. CDR1 SGHDT and CDR2 YYEEEE come from the germline V gene. Trimming stripped 3 bases from V and 0 bases from J, with 12 bases between. The CDR3 bases are TGTGCCAGCAGCTCCGGACTGAATATGAACACTGAAGCTTTCTTT. Its protein is CASSSGLNMNTEAFF.

This clone was seen just once. The CDR3 loop reads CASNPPGLAETGELFF. The CDR3 coding sequence is TGTGCCAGTAACCCCCCGGGACTAGCAGAGACCGGGGAGCTGTTTTTT. The chain employs TRBV19 and TRBJ2-2; 9 nucleotides match TRBD2. Per germline, CDR1 LNHDA and CDR2 SQIVND (reference sequence). V lost 7 bases, J lost 5 bases, and 11 bases stayed unmatched. The CDR3 runs to 16 residues.

The chain couples TRBV6-4 to TRBJ1-2, with no clear D. Germline V gene data show CDR1 as MRHNA and CDR2 as SNTAGT. Deletions cut 5 bases from V and 7 bases from J, with 17 bases between. The length of the CDR3 is 14 residues. The CDR3 region is CASSPGGPPSGYTF. The CDR3 DNA reads TGTGCCAGCAGTCCCGGCGGGCCTCCGAGTGGCTACACCTTC.

J is TRBJ2-7 and V is TRBV10-3; D gene unclear. The ends were cut back, 4 bases at V and 0 bases at J, with 13 bases in the middle. The CDR3 has 15 amino acids. Germline CDR1 ENHRY, CDR2 SYGVKD. CDR3 nucleotides: TGTGCCATCAGTGGGTCGGCAGGTAGCTCCTACGAGCAGTACTTC. Its protein product is CAISGSAGSSYEQYF.

The chain joins TRBV27 to TRBJ1-4; perhaps TRBD1 as D (5 bases). The CDR3 is 14 residues long. Trimming removed 0 bases from V and 6 bases from J, with 8 bases in between. Germline V CDR1 and CDR2: MNHEY, SMNVEV (reference sequence). The DNA for the CDR3 is TGTGCCAGCAGTTTATCGGCAGGGTATGAAAAACTGTTTTTT. This sequence encodes CASSLSAGYEKLFF. The full variable domain, in which reference TRBV27 and TRBJ1-4 provide the parts outside the CDR3, is EAQVTQNPRYLITVTGKKLTVTCSQNMNHEYMSWYRQDPGLGLRQIYYSMNVEVTDKGDVPEGYKVSRKEKRNFPLILESPSPNQTSLYFCASSLSAGYEKLFFGSGTQLSVL.

The chain couples TRBV5-5 to TRBJ1-1, with D maybe TRBD1 (5 bases). This CDR3 comprises 14 residues. Germline V gene data show CDR1 as SGHKS and CDR2 as YYEKEE (reference sequence). V was cut by 4 bases and J by 5 bases, with 15 bases left in between. As DNA, the CDR3 is TGTGCCAGCAGCCCCGTTTCTGGGGGGACTGAAGCTTTCTTT. It specifies CASSPVSGGTEAFF. Full variable domain (rest looked up from reference TRBV5-5 and TRBJ1-1): DAGVTQSPTHLIKTRGQQVTLRCSPISGHKSVSWYQQVLGQGPQFIFQYYEKEERGRGNFPDRFSARQFPNYSSELNVNALLLGDSALYLCASSPVSGGTEAFFGQGTRLTVV.

This clone has only a few counts. The J gene is TRBJ1-2, the V gene TRBV4-2; TRBD1 matches at 8 bases. J gave up 8 bases and V 4 bases, and 9 bases lay outside the gene matches. The CDR3 runs to 14 residues. The V gene's germline CDR1 is LGHNA and CDR2 YNFKEQ. This CDR3 reads CASSPSDRVYGYTF. The CDR3 DNA follows: TGTGCCAGCAGCCCTTCGGACAGGGTTTACGGCTACACCTTC.

V usage is TRBV6-5 and J usage is TRBJ1-2; D is uncertain. Trimming took 4 bases from V and 7 from J, leaving 13 bases between them. The germline V gene encodes CDR1 MNHEY and CDR2 SVGAGI. This CDR3 is built from 13 residues. DNA of the CDR3: TGTGCCAGCAGTTCGGCCGGGTTTTTTGGCTACACCTTC. Its translation is CASSSAGFFGYTF.

V is TRBV9 and J is TRBJ1-2; 8 positions agree with TRBD1. The CDR3 contains 17 residues. J lost 0 bases, V lost 3 bases, and 10 bases had no gene match. The V gene's germline CDR1 is SGDLS and CDR2 YYNGEE. CDR3 amino acids: CASSAVPQTGANYGYTF. CDR3 nucleotide sequence: TGTGCCAGCAGCGCCGTACCCCAGACAGGGGCTAACTATGGCTACACCTTC.

The J gene is TRBJ2-3, the V gene TRBV5-8; 7 positions agree with TRBD2. This CDR3 is 15 amino acids long. The junction had 10 bases not matched to a gene; V was cut back by 7 bases and J by 2 bases. Looked up from germline, CDR1 is SGHTS and CDR2 is YDEGEE. The DNA for the CDR3 is TGTGCCAGCGGCCAGGGACTAATAGACACAGATACGCAGTATTTT. Translation gives CASGQGLIDTDTQYF.

As for this clone: An end of the junction differs from the germline gene, which may be a read error. The chain carries TRBV23-1 and TRBJ2-7; no firm D call. TRBV23-1 is sorted into the ORF group, with uncertain function. The CDR3 is 11 residues long. CDR3 coding DNA: TGCGCCAGCAGTCAAATTGCGGAGCTGTACTTC. As protein: CASSQIAELYF.

In its sample, this clone was seen once. The chain combines TRBV6-1 with TRBJ1-5, with D possibly being TRBD1 (6 bases). Germline assignment: CDR1 MNHNS and CDR2 SASEGT. The V end lost 2 bases, the J end lost 6 bases, and 17 bases lay between the germline ends. CDR3 length equals 16 residues. The CDR3 DNA follows: TGTGCCAGCAGTGAAATGGCAGGGGTTATTGGTCAGCCCCAGCATTTT. Its translation: CASSEMAGVIGQPQHF.

This clone came up a few times. The gene calls are TRBV27 and TRBJ2-1; a possible D gene is TRBD2 (5 bases). The CDR3 is 13 amino acids. The germline V gene has CDR1 MNHEY and CDR2 SMNVEV (reference sequence). Trimming took 3 bases from V and 6 from J, leaving 9 bases between them. DNA of the CDR3: TGTGCCAGCAGTTTGACTAACGCCAATGAGCAGTTCTTC. Translating gives CASSLTNANEQFF.

CDR3: CASSLADRGLYDEQYF. In nucleotides, the CDR3 is TGCGCCAGCAGCTTGGCCGACAGGGGGCTTTATGACGAGCAGTACTTC. The gene calls are TRBV5-1 and TRBJ2-7; 10 nucleotides agree with TRBD1. From germline, CDR1 is SGHRS and CDR2 YFSETQ. The J segment lost 5 bases and the V segment lost 0 bases, leaving 8 bases of the junction unmatched. The CDR3 runs 16 residues. Complete variable domain (other parts from reference TRBV5-1 and TRBJ2-7): KAGVTQTPRYLIKTRGQQVTLSCSPISGHRSVSWYQQTPGQGLQFLFEYFSETQRNKGNFPGRFSGRQFSNSRSEMNVSTLELGDSALYLCASSLADRGLYDEQYFGPGTRLTVT.

This chain uses TRBV15 with TRBJ2-2; TRBD1 is a possible D gene (5 bases). This CDR3 has 16 amino acids. V lost 0 bases and J 0 bases, leaving 8 bases between the germline ends. Germline lookup yields CDR1 LNHNV and CDR2 YYDKDF (reference sequence). CDR3 sequence reads: CATSREGVSNTGELFF. CDR3 nucleotides: TGTGCCACCAGCAGAGAAGGGGTTTCGAACACCGGGGAGCTGTTTTTT.

The chain combines TRBV2 with TRBJ1-4, with D hard to call. Trimming took off 4 bases at V and 8 bases at J, with 11 bases between the two ends. CDR1 is SNHLY, CDR2 FYNNEI, per germline. The CDR3 is 13 residues long. The CDR3 bases are TGTGCCAGCAGTGTGGCGGCAGAAGAAAAACTGTTTTTT. Translating gives CASSVAAEEKLFF. Full variable domain (rest looked up from reference TRBV2 and TRBJ1-4): EPEVTQTPSHQVTQMGQEVILRCVPISNHLYFYWYRQILGQKVEFLVSFYNNEISEKSEIFDDQFSVERPDGSNFTLKIRSTKLEDSAMYFCASSVAAEEKLFFGSGTQLSVL.

The gene calls are TRBV7-3 and TRBJ2-3; D remains unclear. V was clipped by 0 bases and J by 2 bases, with 12 bases between them. The CDR3 is 16 residues long. CDR1 and CDR2 from the germline V gene are SGHTA and FQGTGA. This CDR3 reads CASSLTVWPPTDTQYF. The CDR3 DNA follows: TGTGCCAGCAGCTTAACGGTGTGGCCCCCCACAGATACGCAGTATTTT.